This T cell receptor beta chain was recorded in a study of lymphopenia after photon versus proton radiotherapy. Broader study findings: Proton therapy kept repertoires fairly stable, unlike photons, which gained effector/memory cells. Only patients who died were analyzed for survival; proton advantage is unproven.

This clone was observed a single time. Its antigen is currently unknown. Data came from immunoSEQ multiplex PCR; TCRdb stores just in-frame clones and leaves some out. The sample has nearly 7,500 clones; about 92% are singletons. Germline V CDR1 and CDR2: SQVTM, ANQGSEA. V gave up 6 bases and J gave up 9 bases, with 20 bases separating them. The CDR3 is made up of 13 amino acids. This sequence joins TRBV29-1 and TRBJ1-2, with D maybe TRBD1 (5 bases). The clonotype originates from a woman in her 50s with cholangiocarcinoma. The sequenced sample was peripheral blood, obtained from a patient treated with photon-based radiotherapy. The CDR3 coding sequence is TGCAGCGTCCTGGCGACTGGGGGTGGAAGCTACACCTTC. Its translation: CSVLATGGGSYTF.